A selection of T cell receptor beta chains follows, all from one sample in a study of blood T cell repertoires in COVID-19. Measured with immunoSEQ multiplex PCR; TCRdb has only the in-frame clones, and not every one. This sample has some 390,000 clones, with about 91% found just once. Sequencing was carried out using peripheral blood. These receptors were obtained from a woman between 40 and 55 years old with COVID-19, enrolled during active disease. CDR3s include the opening cysteine and the closing phenylalanine or tryptophan. A D gene is named only where the DNA matches it firmly. The listing skips clone size in some rows; elsewhere it reads once, few, many or a size class.

j_gene | d_gene | abundance | v_gene | CDR3aa | CDR3nt
TRBJ1-1 | TRBD1 | . | TRBV29-1 | CSVPVGQKMNTEAFF | TGCAGCGTTCCTGTGGGACAGAAAATGAACACTGAAGCTTTCTTT
TRBJ2-5 | TRBD1 | . | TRBV5-1 | CASSWDRGQSGETQYF | TGCGCCAGCAGCTGGGACAGGGGGCAGAGTGGAGAGACCCAGTACTTC
TRBJ2-7 | . | . | TRBV9 | CASSVTSSGKGYEQYF | TGTGCCAGCAGCGTGACCTCTTCAGGGAAGGGATACGAGCAGTACTTC
TRBJ1-1 | . | . | TRBV28 | CASTTSGTEAFF | TGTGCCAGTACCACATCCGGGACTGAAGCTTTCTTT
TRBJ2-7 | TRBD2 | . | TRBV30 | CAWTSGTREQYF | TGTGCCTGGACTAGCGGGACGCGCGAGCAGTACTTC
TRBJ1-2 | . | . | TRBV6-2/TRBV6-3 | CASSYSTVNYGYTF | TGTGCCAGCAGTTACTCTACTGTTAACTATGGCTACACCTTC
TRBJ2-7 | . | few | TRBV6-2/TRBV6-3 | CASSYSEYSYEQYF | TGTGCCAGCAGTTACTCGGAGTACTCCTACGAGCAGTACTTC
TRBJ2-1 | . | . | TRBV4-1 | CASSHRELGYNEQFF | TGCGCCAGCAGCCACAGGGAACTTGGGTACAATGAGCAGTTCTTC
TRBJ2-7 | . | . | TRBV27 | CASSWQANYEQYF | TGTGCCAGCAGTTGGCAGGCAAACTACGAGCAGTACTTC
TRBJ2-7 | TRBD1 | . | TRBV12-3/TRBV12-4 | CASRTGGSYEQYF | TGTGCCAGCAGGACAGGGGGCTCCTACGAGCAGTACTTC
TRBJ1-6 | . | . | TRBV18 | CASSPLDNSPLHF | TGTGCCAGCTCACCGCTAGACAATTCACCCCTCCACTTT
TRBJ1-5 | . | . | TRBV7-2 | CASSSRGDQPQHF | TGTGCCAGCAGCTCCCGGGGTGATCAGCCCCAGCATTTT
TRBJ2-1 | TRBD2 | once | TRBV7-6 | CASSLPFSGSYYEQFF | TGTGCCAGCAGCTTACCGTTTAGCGGGAGTTATTATGAGCAGTTCTTC
TRBJ2-1 | . | . | TRBV24-1 | CATSERTRQIIRNEQFF | TGTGCCACCAGTGAAAGAACAAGACAGATAATCCGCAATGAGCAGTTCTTC
TRBJ2-7 | . | . | TRBV6-5 | CASSSVSEQYF | TGTGCCAGCAGCTCTGTTTCTGAGCAGTACTTC
TRBJ2-1 | TRBD2 | . | TRBV13 | CASSWTSANVNEQFF | TGTGCCAGCAGCTGGACTAGCGCTAATGTAAATGAGCAGTTCTTC
TRBJ2-2 | . | few | TRBV4-3 | CASSQEITTAINTGELFF | TGCGCCAGCAGCCAAGAAATAACGACAGCCATAAACACCGGGGAGCTGTTTTTT
TRBJ2-1 | TRBD2 | . | TRBV11-1 | CASSLAGGSSYNEQFF | TGTGCCAGCAGCCTAGCGGGAGGGAGCTCCTACAATGAGCAGTTCTTC
TRBJ1-2 | . | . | TRBV19 | CASSKSEGDRYGYTF | TGTGCCAGTAGTAAATCTGAGGGGGATAGGTATGGCTACACCTTC
TRBJ1-2 | . | . | TRBV19 | CASKARGGYGYTF | TGTGCCAGTAAAGCCAGGGGCGGGTATGGCTACACCTTC
TRBJ2-1 | TRBD2 | . | TRBV24-1 | CATSSTSGNYNEQFF | TGTGCCACCAGCTCCACTAGCGGGAATTACAATGAGCAGTTCTTC
TRBJ2-7 | TRBD2 | . | TRBV19 | CASTATSGRAYEQYF | TGTGCCAGTACCGCTACTAGCGGGAGGGCCTACGAGCAGTACTTC
TRBJ2-6 | . | . | TRBV6-5 | CASRLDGVSNVLTF | TGTGCCAGCAGACTGGATGGAGTGTCCAACGTCCTGACTTTC
TRBJ1-6 | . | . | TRBV18 | CASSPRGGNSPLHF | TGTGCCAGCTCACCACGGGGAGGTAATTCACCCCTCCACTTT
TRBJ2-3 | . | . | TRBV5-1 | CASRSSTDTQYF | TGCGCCAGCAGGTCCTCGACAGATACGCAGTATTTT
TRBJ1-1 | TRBD1 | few | TRBV25-1 | CASSANQDRGTGAFF | TGTGCCAGCAGTGCCAATCAGGACAGGGGGACTGGGGCTTTCTTT
TRBJ1-4 | . | . | TRBV18 | CASSPGLTPNEKLFF | TGTGCCAGCTCTCCTGGACTAACCCCTAATGAAAAACTGTTTTTT
TRBJ2-5 | . | . | TRBV2 | CASSLGRETQYF | TGTGCCAGCAGTCTGGGGAGGGAGACCCAGTACTTC
TRBJ2-1 | TRBD2 | . | TRBV6-6 | CASSYSSGIYNEQFF | TGTGCCAGCAGTTACTCTAGCGGGATCTACAATGAGCAGTTCTTC
TRBJ2-1 | . | . | TRBV7-8 | CASSLADIAEQFF | TGTGCCAGCAGCTTAGCCGATATAGCGGAGCAGTTCTTC
TRBJ1-1 | . | once | TRBV4-3 | CASSGLQGTEAFF | TGCGCCAGCAGCGGTTTACAGGGAACTGAAGCTTTCTTT